A single sample gave rise to the 26 T cell receptor beta chains below, sequenced in a study of sequential checkpoint blockade in melanoma. Data came from immunoSEQ multiplex PCR; TCRdb stores just in-frame clones and leaves some out. The profile shows some 5,700 clones, roughly 50% of them singletons. The treatment was: randomized to nivolumab then ipilimumab (arm A) or the reverse (arm B). Sequencing used CD8+ T cells sorted from blood (inferred from file names), obtained from a patient given nivolumab and ipilimumab in sequence. These TCRs come from a human patient with melanoma. Some clones in this sample may be carry-over from other donors' samples.

This clone was recorded a few times. The V and J genes are TRBV5-1 and TRBJ1-2; TRBD1 matches at 9 bases. Germline CDR1 is SGHRS and CDR2 is YFSETQ. V trimming: 2 bases; J trimming: 6 bases; junction bases outside the gene matches: 8. CDR3 length equals 15 residues. Here the CDR3 reads CASSFLQGAWDGYTF. Written as DNA, the CDR3 is TGCGCCAGCAGCTTCCTACAGGGGGCGTGGGATGGCTACACCTTC.

This clone was counted a few times. The chain employs TRBV19 and TRBJ1-5, with D perhaps matching TRBD1 (5 bases). The CDR3 is 13 amino acids. Per the germline V gene, CDR1 is LNHDA and CDR2 is SQIVND (reference sequence). V dropped 9 bases and J dropped 0 bases, with 9 bases sitting between them. This chain's CDR3 is CASATDSNQPQHF. The CDR3 bases are TGTGCCAGCGCGACAGATAGCAATCAGCCCCAGCATTTT.

This rearrangement joins TRBV5-8 to TRBJ2-7; TRBD2 is a possible D gene (6 bases). Trimming removed 4 bases at V and 2 bases at J, with 13 bases between. Germline V CDR1 and CDR2: SGHTS, YDEGEE. CDR3 length equals 14 residues. This CDR3 reads CASSQGGTTYEQYF. The CDR3 DNA sequence: TGTGCCAGCAGCCAAGGAGGGACCACCTACGAGCAGTACTTC.

V and J are TRBV25-1 and TRBJ1-3; no clear D gene. CDR3 length: 15 residues. Germline CDR1 MGHDK, CDR2 SYGVNS. V shed 0 bases and J shed 0 bases, with 6 bases lying between them. CDR3 sequence reads: CASSEYLSSGNTIYF. The CDR3 DNA reads TGTGCCAGCAGTGAATATTTGAGCTCTGGAAACACCATATATTTT. The complete variable domain, with remaining parts taken from reference TRBV25-1 and TRBJ1-3, reads EADIYQTPRYLVIGTGKKITLECSQTMGHDKMYWYQQDPGMELHLIHYSYGVNSTEKGDLSSESTVSRIRTEHFPLTLESARPSHTSQYLCASSEYLSSGNTIYFGEGSWLTVV.

This clone was seen repeatedly, ten times or more. The CDR3 bases are TGTGCCAGCAGCTTGCCCGGGACTGAAGCTTTCTTT. Translation gives CASSLPGTEAFF. The chain links TRBV5-4 to TRBJ1-1; D unclear. CDR3 length equals 12 residues. Germline CDR1 and CDR2: SGHNT and YYREEE (reference sequence). Trimming took 1 base from V and 5 from J, leaving 6 bases between them.

The rearrangement uses TRBV11-2 and TRBJ2-7, with D perhaps TRBD1 (5 bases). V was trimmed by 1 base and J by 4 bases, leaving 11 bases between them. Germline loops: CDR1 SGHAT, CDR2 FQNNGV. CDR3 size: 14 residues. DNA for the CDR3: TGTGCCAGCAGCTTAGGGGTCTCAGGGTACGAGCAGTACTTC. This translates into CASSLGVSGYEQYF.

This clone is medium-sized (0.01 to 0.1%) by share. The chain uses TRBV2 and TRBJ1-2; 8 positions agree with TRBD1. V was clipped by 0 bases and J by 3 bases; unmatched bases: 9. There are 17 residues in the CDR3. CDR1 SNHLY and CDR2 FYNNEI come from the germline V gene. DNA of the CDR3: TGTGCCAGCAGTGAAGCGTGGTCAGGGGGCAGTGACTATGGCTACACCTTC. Protein product: CASSEAWSGGSDYGYTF.

The chain recombines TRBV7-2 with TRBJ2-7; D possibly corresponds to TRBD1 (5 bases). This CDR3 has 14 amino acids. Trimming cost V 4 bases and J 3 bases, with 13 bases left between them. Germline CDR1 SGHTA, CDR2 FQGNSA. The CDR3 loop is CASSYALGDYEQYF. CDR3 bases: TGTGCCAGCAGCTATGCTCTAGGGGACTACGAGCAGTACTTC. Together with reference TRBV7-2 and TRBJ2-7, the CDR3 gives the full variable domain: GAGVSQSPSNKVTEKGKDVELRCDPISGHTALYWYRQSLGQGLEFLIYFQGNSAPDKSGLPSDRFSAERTGGSVSTLTIQRTQQEDSAVYLCASSYALGDYEQYFGPGTRLTVT.

This clone has a single count. J is TRBJ1-6 and V is TRBV7-3, with 10 bases aligning to TRBD1. V shed 5 bases and J 3 bases; nucleotides not matched to a gene: 4. The CDR3 covers 16 residues. CDR1 and CDR2 (germline): SGHTA, FQGTGA. The CDR3 DNA follows: TGTGCCAGCAGCAAAGGGACAGGGGACTATAATTCACCCCTCCACTTT. Amino acids: CASSKGTGDYNSPLHF.

This clone was seen more than once but under ten times. The V and J genes are TRBV6-1 and TRBJ1-2; TRBD1 matches at 8 bases. CDR3 length: 13 amino acids. CDR1 MNHNS and CDR2 SASEGT come from the germline V gene. Trimming at V came to 5 bases and at J to 3 bases, leaving 2 bases not matched to a gene. The CDR3 loop is CASSLTGDYGYTF. The CDR3 region has the DNA TGTGCCAGCAGTCTGACAGGGGACTATGGCTACACCTTC.

CDR3 protein: CASNAGTHTEAFF. Written as DNA, the CDR3 is TGTGCCAGTAATGCAGGAACCCACACTGAAGCTTTCTTT. The V gene is TRBV19, the J gene TRBJ1-1; D call uncertain. The germline CDR1 and CDR2 sequences are LNHDA and SQIVND (reference sequence). The length of the CDR3 is 13 residues. With 7 bases removed from V and 3 bases from J, the gap between germline ends came to 12 bases.

The chain has TRBV7-6 and TRBJ2-7; 7 bases align to TRBD2. Germline loops: CDR1 SGHVS, CDR2 FNYEAQ. J gave up 2 bases and V 6 bases, and 10 bases lay outside the gene matches. There are 15 residues in the CDR3. DNA for the CDR3: TGTGCCAGCAGTTTATCCGGCGGGGGACCCTACGAGCAGTACTTC. Amino acids: CASSLSGGGPYEQYF.

This clone is categorized as medium-sized. The chain joins TRBV6-6 to TRBJ2-7; tentatively, D is TRBD2 (6 bases). The germline gives CDR1 MNHNY, CDR2 SVGAGI (reference sequence). CDR3 length: 14 amino acids. The ends were cut back, 8 bases at V and 4 bases at J, with 18 bases in the middle. The CDR3 here is CASHQRAEGYEQYF. CDR3 DNA sequence: TGTGCCAGCCACCAGCGGGCGGAGGGTTACGAGCAGTACTTC.

Only a few counts were recorded for this clone. This rearrangement joins TRBV5-1 to TRBJ1-3, with D maybe TRBD1 (6 bases). The germline gives CDR1 SGHRS, CDR2 YFSETQ. V shed 8 bases and J shed 0 bases, with 12 bases lying between them. This CDR3 is 14 amino acids long. The CDR3 sequence is CASRGHLSGNTIYF. The CDR3 region has the DNA TGCGCCAGTCGGGGACATCTCTCTGGAAACACCATATATTTT.

The chain carries TRBV4-2 and TRBJ1-5; tentatively, D is TRBD1 (6 bases). Germline V CDR1 and CDR2: LGHNA, YNFKEQ. Trimming removed 3 bases from V and 6 bases from J, with 15 bases in between. The CDR3 has 15 residues. CDR3 sequence (DNA): TGTGCCAGCAGCCAGGAACAGGGTCGAGGTCAGCCCCAGCATTTT. Protein product: CASSQEQGRGQPQHF.

The chain carries TRBV5-4 and TRBJ2-6; TRBD2 agrees at 9 bases. The CDR3 consists of 17 residues. Trimming took 4 bases from V and 3 from J; bases not matched to a gene: 8. In germline, CDR1 is SGHNT, CDR2 YYREEE (reference sequence). In DNA form, the CDR3 reads TGTGCCAGCAGCCAACGGACTAGCGCCAGTGGGGCCAACGTCCTGACTTTC. Protein product: CASSQRTSASGANVLTF.

The V gene is TRBV7-3, the J gene TRBJ1-6; D is unclear. The V gene's germline CDR1 is SGHTA and CDR2 FQGTGA. Trimming shortened V by 5 bases and J by 7 bases, and 9 bases separated the two germline ends. The CDR3 has 13 residues. The CDR3 loop is CASSPEGNSPLHF. The CDR3 DNA sequence: TGTGCCAGCAGCCCGGAGGGAAATTCACCCCTCCACTTT.

This chain uses TRBV7-9 with TRBJ2-7; 9 bases map to TRBD1. This CDR3 is built from 17 residues. CDR1 and CDR2 from the germline V gene are SEHNR and FQNEAQ (reference sequence). J lost 3 bases, V lost 1 base, and 10 bases had no gene match. As DNA, the CDR3 is TGTGCCAGCAGCTTAGGGAATATGGGACAGGGACACTACGAGCAGTACTTC. It specifies CASSLGNMGQGHYEQYF.

V gene TRBV27 combines with J gene TRBJ2-7, with D possibly TRBD2 on 5 matching bases. Germline lookup yields CDR1 MNHEY and CDR2 SMNVEV (reference sequence). V was shortened by 5 bases and J by 6 bases, with 11 bases between the two germline ends. This CDR3 is built from 12 residues. The CDR3 here is CASSDEGGEQYF. CDR3 in DNA: TGTGCCAGCAGTGACGAGGGTGGCGAGCAGTACTTC.

This chain connects TRBV9 to TRBJ1-2, with 7 bases that match TRBD1. After removal of 0 bases from V and 2 bases from J, the junction contained 10 bases not matched to a gene. CDR1 SGDLS and CDR2 YYNGEE come from the germline V gene. The CDR3 runs 17 residues. The CDR3 reads CASSVAEGARENYGYTF. CDR3 bases: TGTGCCAGCAGCGTAGCGGAGGGGGCGCGCGAAAACTATGGCTACACCTTC. Filled out from reference TRBV9 and TRBJ1-2, the complete variable domain reads DSGVTQTPKHLITATGQRVTLRCSPRSGDLSVYWYQQSLDQGLQFLIQYYNGEERAKGNILERFSAQQFPDLHSELNLSSLELGDSALYFCASSVAEGARENYGYTFGSGTRLTVV.

This chain joins TRBV29-1 and TRBJ2-5; 7 positions match TRBD1. Trimming took 6 bases from V and 2 from J; bases not matched to a gene: 3. The CDR3 length is 12 residues. The germline V gene has CDR1 SQVTM and CDR2 ANQGSEA. CDR3 bases: TGCAGCGTCTGGGACAGTCAAGAGACCCAGTACTTC. Translated, it gives CSVWDSQETQYF.

This clone was counted once. V gene TRBV7-9 combines with J gene TRBJ1-2; D ambiguous. The CDR3 is 13 residues long. Germline V CDR1 and CDR2: SEHNR, FQNEAQ (reference sequence). The ends were cut back, 5 bases at V and 4 bases at J, with 11 bases in the middle. CDR3 amino acids: CASSRPGGYGYTF. CDR3 coding DNA: TGTGCCAGCAGCCGACCGGGAGGCTATGGCTACACCTTC.

The CDR3 reads CASRDDRVSNSGEAFF. In DNA form, the CDR3 reads TGTGCCAGTAGGGACGACAGGGTTTCGAATTCAGGTGAAGCTTTCTTT. The chain uses TRBV19 and TRBJ1-1; TRBD1 matches at 7 bases. The CDR3 length is 16 residues. Unmatched junction bases numbered 17, after V lost 6 bases and J lost 7 bases. Germline CDR1 reads LNHDA; CDR2 reads SQIVND (reference sequence).

The chain couples TRBV7-9 to TRBJ2-3; 7 nucleotides line up with TRBD1. The CDR3 is 16 amino acids. J was trimmed by 2 bases and V by 1 base; bases with no gene match: 6. Germline CDR1 and CDR2: SEHNR and FQNEAQ (reference sequence). The CDR3 reads CASSLVRGLDTDTQYF. The DNA for the CDR3 is TGTGCCAGCAGCTTAGTTAGGGGGCTCGACACAGATACGCAGTATTTT.

The genes are TRBV5-1 and TRBJ1-2; TRBD1 agrees at 7 bases. The V and J ends lost 5 bases and 6 bases, in that order; junction bases with no gene match: 4. CDR1 is SGHRS and CDR2 is YFSETQ in the germline V gene. The CDR3 runs 12 residues. Here the CDR3 DNA reads TGCGCCAGCAGAGAAGGGGGCGATGGCTACACCTTC. Residues: CASREGGDGYTF.

This chain links TRBV7-9 with TRBJ2-7, with D possibly matching TRBD1 (6 bases). The CDR3 totals 14 residues. Trimming cost V 10 bases and J 0 bases, with 16 bases left between them. CDR1 and CDR2 from the germline V gene are SEHNR and FQNEAQ (reference sequence). CDR3 amino acids: CATDKGDSSYEQYF. CDR3 DNA: TGTGCCACAGATAAGGGGGATTCCTCCTACGAGCAGTACTTC.